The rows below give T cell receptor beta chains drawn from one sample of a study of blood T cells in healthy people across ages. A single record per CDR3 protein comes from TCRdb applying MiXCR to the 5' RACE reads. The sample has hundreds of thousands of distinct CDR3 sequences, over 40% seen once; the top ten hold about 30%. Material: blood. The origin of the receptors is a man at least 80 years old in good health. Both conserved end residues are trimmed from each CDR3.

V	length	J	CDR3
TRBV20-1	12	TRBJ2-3	SARRETSTDTQY
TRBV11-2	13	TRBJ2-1	ASSPGQSTSNEQF
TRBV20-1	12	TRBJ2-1	SVPVRGKRDEQF
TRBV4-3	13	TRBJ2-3	ASSSGLARTDTQY
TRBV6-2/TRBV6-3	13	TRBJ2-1	ASRTEGNIYNEQF
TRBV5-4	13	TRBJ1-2	ASSTQRGTGDGYT
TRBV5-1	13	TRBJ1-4	ASSLARTGNEKLF
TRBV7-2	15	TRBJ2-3	ASSATGTGDATDTQY
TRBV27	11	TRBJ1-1	ACKTGGGTEAF
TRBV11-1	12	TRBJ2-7	ASSFGGLSYEQY
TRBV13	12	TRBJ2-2	ASSRKRGAGELF
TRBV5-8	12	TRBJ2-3	ASKNLGGVGTQY
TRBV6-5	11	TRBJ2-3	ASKRDRADTQY
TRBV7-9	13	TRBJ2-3	ASTPTSSSTDTQY
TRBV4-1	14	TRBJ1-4	ASSIGPQGSGEKLF
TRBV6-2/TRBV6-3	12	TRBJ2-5	ASSPGQRQETQY
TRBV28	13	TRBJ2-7	ASTTGGQGPREQY
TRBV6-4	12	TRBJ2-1	ASSGSGGADEQF
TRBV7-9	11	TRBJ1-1	ASSVVMNTEAF
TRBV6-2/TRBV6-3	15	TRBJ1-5	ASSSFSTGMSNQPQH
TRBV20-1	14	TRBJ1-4	SARDWKGQNNEKLF
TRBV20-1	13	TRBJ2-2	SARDVGANTGELF
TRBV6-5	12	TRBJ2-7	ASSSGGGSYEQY